The rows below give T cell receptor beta chains drawn from one sample of a study of T cells after yellow fever vaccination. TCRdb ran MiXCR on the 5' RACE reads and lists one entry per CDR3 protein. Here the sample spans hundreds of thousands of distinct CDR3 sequences, about 9.9% being singletons. The starting material was PBMCs, obtained on the day of the first yellow fever vaccination. The receptors here all came from a young man who received the YFV17D yellow fever vaccine. Both conserved end residues are part of each CDR3. The D gene is left open where the match is weak. Rows may omit the clone size; those that give it use once, few, many or a size class.

cdr3_nt cdr3_aa d_call j_call v_call clone_size
TGTGCCAGCTCTCAATCCGGGGACGTGAGCATTCAGTACTTC CASSQSGDVSIQYF NA TRBJ2-4 TRBV18 NA
TGCAGTGCTAGCAGTCCCCACCAGGGGAACACTGAAGCTTTCTTT CSASSPHQGNTEAFF NA TRBJ1-1 TRBV20-1 few
TGTGCCATCAGTGAGTCGCCGGGGAATGAGCAGTTCTTC CAISESPGNEQFF NA TRBJ2-1 TRBV10-3 NA
TGTGCCAGCAGTCGGGGAGGCGGAGAGACCCAGTACTTC CASSRGGGETQYF NA TRBJ2-5 TRBV7-9 many
TGTGCCAGCAGCCGTCCGACAGACCAAGAGACCCAGTACTTC CASSRPTDQETQYF NA TRBJ2-5 TRBV6-1 NA
TGCGCCAGCAGCTTGGGGACAGCTAACAATCAGCCCCAGCATTTT CASSLGTANNQPQHF NA TRBJ1-5 TRBV5-1 many
TGTGCCAGCAGCCGCAGGGTGCGGGGACAGGGAACAGATACGCAGTATTTT CASSRRVRGQGTDTQYF TRBD1 TRBJ2-3 TRBV9 NA
TGTGCCAGCGTCGGGGCCAGCAATCAGCCCCAGCATTTT CASVGASNQPQHF NA TRBJ1-5 TRBV27 many
TGCGCCAGCAGCGGGGGACAGGGAGTGACTTGGGATACGCAGTATTTT CASSGGQGVTWDTQYF TRBD1 TRBJ2-3 TRBV5-1 few
TGTGCCAGCAGCTTAGCAGTAGCCCCCCTCTACGAGCAGTACTTC CASSLAVAPLYEQYF NA TRBJ2-7 TRBV7-8 NA
TGCGCCAGCAGCCAAGATGAGGGCTCCTCGGCTGGAAACACCATATATTTT CASSQDEGSSAGNTIYF NA TRBJ1-3 TRBV4-1 few
TGTGCCAGCAGTTTATATGGGACACCGAACACTGAAGCTTTCTTT CASSLYGTPNTEAFF NA TRBJ1-1 TRBV28 few
TGTGCCAGCAGTTATAGAGGGGGGGGGGAGCAGTTCTTC CASSYRGGGEQFF NA TRBJ2-1 TRBV6-5 NA
TGTGCCAGCAGCCAAAGAGTTAGCGGGGGGCCGTTCTTC CASSQRVSGGPFF TRBD2 TRBJ2-1 TRBV7-8 NA
TGCAGTGCTAGACCGCGGACAGTAATCTACGAGCAGTACTTC CSARPRTVIYEQYF NA TRBJ2-7 TRBV20-1 NA
TGCAGCGTTCGGGGGTACGTTGCCACTGAAGCTTTCTTT CSVRGYVATEAFF NA TRBJ1-1 TRBV29-1 NA
TGTGCCATCTGGTCGGGAAACGACGGAGGAATCTATGGCTACACCTTC CAIWSGNDGGIYGYTF NA TRBJ1-2 TRBV10-3 NA
TGTGCCAGCAGCTTCCACGAAGAGACCCAGTACTTC CASSFHEETQYF NA TRBJ2-5 TRBV7-2 few
TGTGCCAGCGGCTTCGAGACAGGGGCGCGGGTTGGCTACACCTTC CASGFETGARVGYTF TRBD1 TRBJ1-2 TRBV12-3/TRBV12-4 few
TGTGCCAGCAGCTTAACGCTCGGGGTATCCTACAATGAGCAGTTCTTC CASSLTLGVSYNEQFF NA TRBJ2-1 TRBV7-3 NA
TGTGCCAGCAGCCATGGACCCCATGGCTGGTACGAGCAGTACTTC CASSHGPHGWYEQYF NA TRBJ2-7 TRBV7-9 NA
TGCAGTGCTAGGATACAGGGGGCATATCAGCCCCAGCATTTT CSARIQGAYQPQHF TRBD1 TRBJ1-5 TRBV20-1 NA
TGTGCCAGCAGCCACCCCACCGGGACAGGAGCCCCCCCCACCTTC CASSHPTGTGAPPTF TRBD1 TRBJ1-2 TRBV14 NA
TGTGCCAGCTGGGAGTCTGGGACGAGAGGCGGAGAGCAGTACTTC CASWESGTRGGEQYF NA TRBJ2-7 TRBV7-4 NA
TGTGCCAGCCGACAGGGCAGGTTCCAAGAGACCCAGTACTTC CASRQGRFQETQYF TRBD1 TRBJ2-5 TRBV12-3/TRBV12-4 NA
TGTGCCAGCAGCTTAGTCAGCTCCGAGCAGTTCTTC CASSLVSSEQFF NA TRBJ2-1 TRBV11-2 NA
TGTGCCAGCACCCTTTCGAGGTACTCCTACGAGCAGTACTTC CASTLSRYSYEQYF NA TRBJ2-7 TRBV6-1 NA
TGCAGTGCTAGAAATGGTGCAGGGGCCAAGCCCCAGCATTTT CSARNGAGAKPQHF NA TRBJ1-5 TRBV20-1 NA